Listed here are 10 T cell receptor beta chains from one sample, sequenced in a study of T cell repertoires in cytomegalovirus infection. One entry per CDR3 protein, called by TCRdb with MiXCR from the reads. The data show about 160,000 distinct CDR3 sequences, roughly 18% seen once. Sample: CD8+ T cells from PBMCs. The receptors here all came from a human donor in good health (CMV status not recorded). Some clones in this sample may be carry-over from other donors' samples.

A note on this clonotype: A single base separates this from a much larger clone, so it may be a read error. The gene calls are TRBV19 and TRBJ2-7; 7 bases are a match to TRBD2. Germline CDR1 and CDR2: LNHDA and SQIVND (reference sequence). The CDR3 loop spans 13 amino acids. The V gene end was trimmed by 2 bases and the J gene end by 6 bases; junction bases not matched to a gene: 4. CDR3: CASSITPGGEQYF. The CDR3 DNA reads as TGTGCCAGTAGTATAACCCCGGGGGGCGAGCAGTACTTC.

The table lists this clonotype with a few counts. The chain links TRBV29-1 to TRBJ2-1; 10 positions match TRBD2. J was trimmed by 4 bases and V by 3 bases; bases with no gene match: 12. Germline CDR1 SQVTM, CDR2 ANQGSEA. CDR3 length: 17 residues. The CDR3 is CSVDELAGTASYNEQFF. The CDR3 DNA reads as TGCAGCGTTGACGAACTAGCGGGGACCGCCTCATACAATGAGCAGTTCTTC.

This clonotype was detected only a few times. The rearrangement joins TRBV4-3 to TRBJ2-3, with 7 bases fitting TRBD2. This CDR3 has 16 residues. V dropped 0 bases and J dropped 2; count of bases not matched to a gene: 5. Germline values: CDR1 LGHNA, CDR2 YSLEER. CDR3 DNA: TGCGCCAGCAGCCAAGATGTCGGGACTACCACAGATACGCAGTATTTT. Translating gives CASSQDVGTTTDTQYF.

This clonotype was detected only a few times. The V gene is TRBV29-1, the J gene TRBJ1-1, with 8 nucleotides matching TRBD1. J was trimmed by 0 bases and V by 4 bases; bases with no gene match: 4. CDR3 length equals 14 residues. Germline V gene sequence: CDR1 SQVTM, CDR2 ANQGSEA. The CDR3 DNA follows: TGCAGCGTTGCCAGGGGGCAGATGAACACTGAAGCTTTCTTT. Residues: CSVARGQMNTEAFF.

In its sample, this clonotype was seen once. The chain is built from TRBV6-5 and TRBJ1-1; D unresolved. CDR3 length: 15 amino acids. CDR1 is MNHEY and CDR2 is SVGAGI in the germline V gene. V gave up 2 bases and J gave up 0 bases, with 10 bases separating them. The CDR3 region has the DNA TGTGCCAGCAGTTACGAATCCGGCATGAACACTGAAGCTTTCTTT. Its protein is CASSYESGMNTEAFF.

The chain joins TRBV7-2 to TRBJ2-1; D possibly corresponds to TRBD1 (7 bases). Germline CDR1 reads SGHTA; CDR2 reads FQGNSA. V lost 4 bases and J lost 6, with 10 bases in between. CDR3 size: 13 residues. CDR3 nucleotides: TGTGCCAGCAGCTCCCAGGGGGGCAATGAGCAGTTCTTC. Translated, it gives CASSSQGGNEQFF.

This clonotype was seen many times. The chain is built from TRBV6-2 or TRBV6-3 and TRBJ2-1; 7 bases are a match to TRBD1. Per germline, CDR1 MNHEY and CDR2 SVGEGT. V shed 7 bases, J shed 0 bases, and the junction held 6 bases outside the gene matches. The CDR3 totals 15 residues. The CDR3 protein is CASNEPGGSYNEQFF. In DNA form, the CDR3 reads TGTGCCAGCAACGAACCAGGGGGCTCCTACAATGAGCAGTTCTTC.

This clonotype was detected a few times. The gene calls are TRBV24-1 and TRBJ2-2; weak D call: TRBD2 (7 bases). There are 16 residues in the CDR3. In germline, CDR1 is KGHDR, CDR2 SFDVKD. V was trimmed by 0 bases and J by 6 bases, leaving 13 bases between them. CDR3 in amino acids: CATSDLNREGSGELFF. In nucleotides, the CDR3 is TGTGCCACCAGTGATTTGAACAGGGAGGGGTCCGGGGAGCTGTTTTTT.

In nucleotides, the CDR3 is TGTGCCAGCAGTTTAGGAGCGGGAAAAAAGAATGAGCAGTTCTTC. Protein: CASSLGAGKKNEQFF. The chain combines TRBV28 with TRBJ2-1, with 7 bases aligning to TRBD2. The V and J ends lost 2 bases and 7 bases, in that order; junction bases with no gene match: 8. The CDR3 totals 15 residues. Germline loops: CDR1 MDHEN, CDR2 SYDVKM.

This clonotype was observed a handful of times. This chain uses TRBV28 with TRBJ1-5, with unresolved D. The CDR3 spans 11 residues. The germline V gene has CDR1 MDHEN and CDR2 SYDVKM. Trimming removed 5 bases at V and 9 bases at J, with 8 bases between. The CDR3, as DNA: TGTGCCAGCAGTCCCGATAGGCCCCAGCATTTT. It encodes CASSPDRPQHF.